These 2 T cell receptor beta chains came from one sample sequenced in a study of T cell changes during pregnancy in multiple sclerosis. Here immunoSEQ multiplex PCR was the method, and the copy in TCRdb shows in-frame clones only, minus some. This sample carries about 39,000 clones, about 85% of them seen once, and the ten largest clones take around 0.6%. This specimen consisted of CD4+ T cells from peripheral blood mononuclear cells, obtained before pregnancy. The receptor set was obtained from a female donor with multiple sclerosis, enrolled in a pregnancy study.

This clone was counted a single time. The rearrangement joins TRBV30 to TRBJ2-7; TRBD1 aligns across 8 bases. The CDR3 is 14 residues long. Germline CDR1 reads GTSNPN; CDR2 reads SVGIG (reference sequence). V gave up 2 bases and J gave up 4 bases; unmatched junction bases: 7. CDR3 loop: CAWSPRGPPYEQYF. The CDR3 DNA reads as TGTGCCTGGAGTCCCAGGGGGCCCCCATACGAGCAGTACTTC.

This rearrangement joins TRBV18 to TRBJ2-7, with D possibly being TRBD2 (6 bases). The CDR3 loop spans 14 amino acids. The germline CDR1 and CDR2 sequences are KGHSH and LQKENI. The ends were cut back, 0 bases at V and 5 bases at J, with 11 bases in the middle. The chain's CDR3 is CASSPPRESHEQYF. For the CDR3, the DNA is TGTGCCAGCTCACCACCACGGGAGTCCCACGAGCAGTACTTC.